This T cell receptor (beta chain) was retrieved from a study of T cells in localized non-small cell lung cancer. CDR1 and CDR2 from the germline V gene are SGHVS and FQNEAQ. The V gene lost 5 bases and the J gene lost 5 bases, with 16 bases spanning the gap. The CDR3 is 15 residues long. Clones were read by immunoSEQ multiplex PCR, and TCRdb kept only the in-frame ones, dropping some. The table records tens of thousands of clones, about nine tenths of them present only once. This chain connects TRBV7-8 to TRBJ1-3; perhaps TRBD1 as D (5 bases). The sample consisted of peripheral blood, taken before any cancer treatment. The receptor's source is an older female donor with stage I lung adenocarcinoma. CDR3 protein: CASSPDTAGRNTIYF. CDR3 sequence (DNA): TGTGCCAGCAGCCCGGACACCGCTGGCCGAAACACCATATATTTT.